Listed below are T cell receptor beta chains from one sample, sequenced in a study of blood T cells in healthy people across ages. TCRdb re-derived calls from the 5' RACE reads in MiXCR, one entry per CDR3 protein. The profile shows 650,000 to 1,000,000 distinct CDR3 sequences, around half of them singletons. Sequencing was carried out using blood. Every receptor here comes from a man older than 75 in good health. The CDR3 runs from the conserved cysteine through the conserved F or W.

v_call: TRBV27
cdr3_aa: CASSLRRPRGTVSEKLFF

v_call: TRBV25-1
cdr3_aa: CASSEFGNYGYTF

v_call: TRBV11-1
cdr3_aa: CASSLALIEEQYF

v_call: TRBV13
cdr3_aa: CVNARDRDNEQFF

v_call: TRBV20-1
cdr3_aa: CSARDQTVYNEQFF

v_call: TRBV29-1
cdr3_aa: CSVKGQGSEQYF

v_call: TRBV5-1
cdr3_aa: CASSLEGDRRNTEAFF

v_call: TRBV4-1
cdr3_aa: CASSYSGDYSYEQYF

v_call: TRBV9
cdr3_aa: CVSSVGGVGEQYF

v_call: TRBV12-3/TRBV12-4
cdr3_aa: CASSYQGGQNEQFF

v_call: TRBV20-1
cdr3_aa: CSAKGRSGYEQYF

v_call: TRBV12-3/TRBV12-4
cdr3_aa: CASTWEAGAYEQYF

v_call: TRBV29-1
cdr3_aa: CSVGLRTSNTDTQYF

v_call: TRBV9
cdr3_aa: CASSFSGSSGDEQFF

v_call: TRBV6-1
cdr3_aa: CASRNDHTTSYNEQFF

v_call: TRBV4-3
cdr3_aa: CASSQDPGYTEAFF

v_call: TRBV24-1
cdr3_aa: CATSDLPTGGEITDTQYF

v_call: TRBV20-1
cdr3_aa: CSARDAVNEKLFF

v_call: TRBV9
cdr3_aa: CASSVGSTAYGYTF

v_call: TRBV7-2
cdr3_aa: CASSASGTSGTYEQYF

v_call: TRBV27
cdr3_aa: CASSLGDNEQYF

v_call: TRBV13
cdr3_aa: CAGSLLPRPGYTF

v_call: TRBV10-3
cdr3_aa: CAISDLSTDTQYF

v_call: TRBV24-1
cdr3_aa: CATRTGDGETQYF

v_call: TRBV20-1
cdr3_aa: CSTSGAERSSHEQYF

v_call: TRBV24-1
cdr3_aa: CATSDFGGGTGELFF

v_call: TRBV28
cdr3_aa: CASRGRIATQYF

v_call: TRBV25-1
cdr3_aa: CASSEMGGPTDTQYF

v_call: TRBV11-3
cdr3_aa: CASRKDTVRDAFF

v_call: TRBV12-3/TRBV12-4
cdr3_aa: CASSPGSGTQYF

v_call: TRBV29-1
cdr3_aa: CSVSPQRTVDFYEQYF

v_call: TRBV3-1
cdr3_aa: CASRPGLAALETQYF

v_call: TRBV6-5
cdr3_aa: CASSSAGAETQYF

v_call: TRBV5-1
cdr3_aa: CASSLDRQSSYNEQFF

v_call: TRBV7-2
cdr3_aa: CASSPPSGGQFF

v_call: TRBV4-3
cdr3_aa: CASSQEQAGQGISGYTF

v_call: TRBV12-3/TRBV12-4
cdr3_aa: CASSPVGSYEQYF

v_call: TRBV29-1
cdr3_aa: CSVTLKSRGGETQYF

v_call: TRBV6-6
cdr3_aa: CATRGGPGTDTQYF

v_call: TRBV20-1
cdr3_aa: CSARDPGRGRETQYF

v_call: TRBV7-9
cdr3_aa: CASSLDVDNEQFF

v_call: TRBV5-1
cdr3_aa: CASSLVPGVRNEQYF

v_call: TRBV12-3/TRBV12-4
cdr3_aa: CASSSGQGAGYEQYF

v_call: TRBV2
cdr3_aa: CATRERQETQYF

v_call: TRBV24-1
cdr3_aa: CATRGPTYNEQFF

v_call: TRBV20-1
cdr3_aa: CSASILAGDYEQYF

v_call: TRBV9
cdr3_aa: CASSPETGGYDENLFF

v_call: TRBV10-3
cdr3_aa: CATQDSYEQYF

v_call: TRBV6-5
cdr3_aa: CASRGEGVGQETQYF

v_call: TRBV2
cdr3_aa: CASSITGVQETQYF

v_call: TRBV11-2
cdr3_aa: CASSLGLAGHTSYEQYF

v_call: TRBV2
cdr3_aa: CASSVGPSGSSGETQYF

v_call: TRBV27
cdr3_aa: CASSSQGEYNSPLHF

v_call: TRBV6-6
cdr3_aa: CASSFTGGLATQYF

v_call: TRBV12-3/TRBV12-4
cdr3_aa: CASSADRTKAFF

v_call: TRBV6-6
cdr3_aa: CASSEGQILAKNIQYF

v_call: TRBV7-3
cdr3_aa: CASSPTTGTGSNEQYF

v_call: TRBV6-1
cdr3_aa: CASSDGLAGYEQYF

v_call: TRBV12-3/TRBV12-4
cdr3_aa: CASSFYGTRYQETQYF